What follows describes a single T cell receptor beta chain. There are a few counts of this clonotype. The target of this receptor is not known. No much larger clonotype is one base removed from it; base qualities were not supplied. The library was made by 5' RACE. Sequencing used an Illumina HiSeq 2500. A second roughly 6 to 12 cycle PCR used a sample-barcoded 5' primer and a J-beta primer mix. Each TCR beta cDNA molecule received a unique molecular identifier from a template-switch 5' adaptor carrying 12 random nucleotides. At least 3 million CDR3-containing paired-end reads were obtained from each sample. All of the RNA was converted into first-strand cDNA using the Mint cDNA synthesis kit, with a TRBC-specific oligonucleotide serving as the primer. All cDNA was treated with uracil-DNA glycosylase and then went through a first 18-cycle PCR with the universal primers M1SS and BC2_uni_R. The authors' pipeline ran thus. Each sample was normalized by randomly selecting 1 million high-quality reads, each carrying a distinct molecular identifier. Instead of being binned into consensus sequences, reads with shared molecular identifiers were discarded. CDR3 identification, clonotype clustering and error correction used MiTCR with a Q25 quality threshold and the strictest error-elimination algorithm. A nonparametric unseen species model with Euler transformation was used to estimate a lower bound on total TCR beta diversity. The public reads were reprocessed in TCRdb via fastp at Q25 and MiXCR, keeping in-frame beta chains. A single entry per CDR3 protein holds the most common genes and DNA from its merged rows. TCRdb's processing, not the study's, gives the V and J calls here. The sample table lists 750,000 or so distinct CDR3 sequences, around a quarter of them with a count of one. In total, the top ten clones hold 9% to 9.5% of the sample.

A distance of 11 bases separates the germline ends of V and J, which lose 1 base and 8 bases respectively. Including the terminal cysteine and phenylalanine, the CDR3 comprises 12 residues. Only the CDR3 DNA stays, 36 bases, in frame from base 1. CDR1 and CDR2 are drawn from the germline V gene (reference sequence): DFQATT, SNEGSKA. These data originate in a study of blood T cells in healthy people across ages (dated by TCRdb to 2014 to 2015). In the study overall: In model experiments, template switching captured about one uniquely barcoded TCR beta cDNA molecule for every two T cells. The study measured age-related changes in TCR beta repertoire diversity using deep sequencing normalized with unique cDNA molecular identifiers. The donors were divided into four age groups: young (average about 15 years), middle-aged (about 40), aged (about 60) and long-lived (about 90). Using the same blood draw, the study looked at two additional independent replicas of 1 million unique cDNA reads for two donors, one aged 18 to 29 and the other aged 80 or older. Paper-wide results and their limitations: Observed TCR beta diversity correlated strongly with the percentage of naive T cells measured by flow cytometry. Estimates of total diversity based on one million sequenced T cells were regarded as lower bounds and as underestimates. Donor CMV infection status was unknown, potentially confounding age-related changes in expanded clonotypes. Compared with the aged group, the long-lived group had more naive CD4+ T cells, fewer expanded clones and increased TCR diversity, suggesting age selection. Bulk unsorted PBMC profiling prevented conclusive comparison of naive and antigen-experienced compartments. As age increased, observed TCR beta diversity per million T cells dropped in a roughly linear way, and a significant reduction was already evident by age 40.

The donors were 40 or so Caucasian individuals from Russia, aged roughly 6 to 100 years, who were systemically healthy. About 10 milliliters of peripheral blood were collected from each donor into EDTA-treated Vacutainer tubes. Ficoll-Paque density-gradient centrifugation was used to isolate PBMCs, with at least 6.5 million per sample. Trizol reagent was used to extract total RNA from PBMCs, with at least 6 micrograms per sample. Naive CD45RAhigh/CD27high T cell percentages were measured by flow cytometry on a PBMC aliquot from every donor. This same sample was also taken into another study, of T cells of mothers and their children. Taken from the second paper: Nine systemically healthy Caucasian individuals, comprising three mothers and their six children, were included as donors. cDNA synthesis used all of the extracted RNA, with approximately 1.4 ug of RNA in each 15 ul reaction. In the second PCR, the M1S primer added sample barcodes and 2-4 random nucleotides. Over 8.5 million TCR beta CDR3 reads came from each mother, compared with around 3 million reads from each child. Thymic selection similarly shapes TCR recombination output in related and unrelated pairs, with minor effect from inherited differences. Normalized repertoire overlap was always slightly but never significantly higher in related than unrelated mother-child pairs. Persistent microchimeric T cell clones were not detected, at a sensitivity of 95 to 100 clones per million clonotypes. The study used deep NGS to compare TCR beta repertoires of mothers and children, seeking features distinguishing related mother-child pairs from unrelated individuals. On average, the children were about 10 +/- 4 years old, while the mothers were about 40 +/- 4 years old. After adapter ligation with NEBNext reagents, the libraries were sequenced on Illumina HiSeq 2000 with 100+100 nt paired-end reads. To prevent cross-contamination, the mother and child libraries were prepared one month apart and sequenced in separate runs. For each donor, somewhere between roughly 450,000 and 2,200,000 distinct TCR beta clonotypes were identified. Naive TCR beta clonotypes were estimated from low-frequency clonotypes matched to each donor's FACS-determined naive share, without sorting.

The TCR sequence derives from a boy aged 5 to 17 in good health. Sequencing used blood. The chain joins TRBV20-1 to TRBJ1-2, with the D gene too uncertain to name. This receptor carries the CDR3 CSARVGLQGYTF. The nucleotide sequence reads as follows: TGCAGTGCTAGAGTAGGGTTGCAGGGCTACACCTTC.